This T cell receptor beta chain was sequenced during a study of early T cells in non-severe SARS-CoV-2 infection. Germline V gives CDR1 MNHNS, CDR2 SASEGT. The V segment lost 5 bases and the J segment 2 bases; nucleotides outside the gene matches: 5. CDR3 length: 14 residues. TCRdb used MiXCR to reprocess the 5' RACE reads, holding one entry per CDR3 protein. The sample has 75,000 to 80,000 distinct CDR3 sequences, roughly 10% seen once; the top ten hold more than 10%. This TCR came from an adult who was a healthcare worker with PCR-confirmed SARS-CoV-2 infection or an uninfected control (not recorded which). The specimen comprised whole blood, sampled at baseline. V gene TRBV6-1 combines with J gene TRBJ2-7; TRBD2 matches 8 bases. CDR3 residues: CASSNVGGAYEQYF. CDR3 nucleotide sequence: TGTGCCAGCAGTAACGTCGGGGGGGCCTACGAGCAGTACTTC.